The entry below describes one TCR beta chain. As yet, its antigen is unknown. The germline V and J ends were trimmed by 6 bases and 0 bases, with 12 bases remaining between them. The germline V gene encodes CDR1 MDHEN and CDR2 SYDVKM. CDR3 length: 15 amino acids. At the time of sampling, donors were nominally healthy, though unrecorded immune exposures were likely. The data were taken from a study of cytomegalovirus exposure and HLA in healthy donors. Study-level findings and limits: The study flagged approximately 180 TCR beta chains as cytomegalovirus-associated.

The PCR had 60 Vbeta and 13 Jbeta primers. Only in-frame clones appear in the TCRdb table, and some are missing; sequencing was by immunoSEQ multiplex PCR. The repertoire holds some 140,000 clones, with 87% as singletons. V is TRBV28 and J is TRBJ1-3; tentatively, D is TRBD1 (5 bases). The TCR was taken from a woman in her twenties or thirties in good health and CMV-seronegative. Sequencing was done on a sample of PBMCs. The CDR3 coding sequence is TGTGCCAGCAGGCCAACAGGTTTCTCTGGAAACACCATATATTTT. This gives the protein CASRPTGFSGNTIYF.